This TCR beta chain comes out of a study of regulatory T cells in long-lasting Graves disease. The time point is: newly diagnosed GD, antithyroid drugs for less than 3 months. There was RNA extracted from PBMCs, and the TCR library was made from it. V dropped 1 base and J dropped 4 bases, with 10 bases sitting between them. The CDR3 loop spans 14 amino acids. From germline, CDR1 is DFQATT and CDR2 SNEGSKA (reference sequence). Sequencing libraries for TCR beta were prepared with iRepertoire HTBI primers and Arm-PCR of CDR3 regions. TCRdb analysed the multiplex PCR reads with MiXCR anew, one entry per CDR3 protein. Of 500,000 or so distinct CDR3 sequences listed, roughly 15% are singletons. In addition, the sample was reused for a study of T cells in Graves' hyperthyroidism and ophthalmopathy.

The sequence was obtained from a middle-aged woman with Graves disease. This chain uses TRBV20-1 with TRBJ1-4; perhaps TRBD1 as D (6 bases). Sequencing used peripheral blood mononuclear cells (PBMCs), obtained at new diagnosis, from a patient treated with antithyroid drugs. CDR3 sequence reads: CSARGTVLNEKLFF. The DNA of the CDR3 is TGCAGTGCTAGAGGGACAGTCCTTAATGAAAAACTGTTTTTT.